This TCR beta chain is drawn from a study of blood T cell repertoires in COVID-19. Some clones are missing from TCRdb's copy, which holds only in-frame ones; the method was immunoSEQ multiplex PCR. The table shows 250,000 to 350,000 clones, with almost 90% occurring only once. The germline CDR1 and CDR2 sequences are WNHNN and SYGVQD (reference sequence). The CDR3 length is 18 residues. With V trimmed by 0 bases and J by 7 bases, 11 bases remained unmatched. This sequence originates from a young woman with acute COVID-19. Source material: PBMCs or T cells enriched from blood (not recorded which). This chain joins TRBV10-1 and TRBJ1-4, with 10 bases aligning to TRBD1. CDR3 protein: CASSESSQGGQGFEKLFF. The CDR3, as DNA: TGCGCCAGCAGTGAGTCGAGCCAAGGGGGACAGGGGTTTGAAAAACTGTTTTTT.